This is a list of T cell receptor beta chains from one sample in a study of regulatory T cells in long-lasting Graves disease. TCRdb called the multiplex PCR reads again in MiXCR, with one record for every CDR3 protein. The sample lists around 500,000 distinct CDR3 sequences; less than 25% were seen once. The sequenced sample was peripheral blood mononuclear cells (PBMCs), obtained when the disease was refractory, from a patient treated with antithyroid drugs. These receptors originate from a female donor with Graves disease. Both conserved end residues are part of each CDR3. The D gene is left open where the match is weak. The listing skips clone size in some rows; elsewhere it reads once, few, many or a size class.

TRBD1	few	TRBV7-9	TRBJ1-2	TGTGCCAGCAGCTTAGAAGGGACAGGGTCAGGCTACACCTTC	CASSLEGTGSGYTF
-	few	TRBV11-3	TRBJ1-1	TGTGCCAGCAGCTCCGGGCCCGTCACTGAAGCTTTCTTT	CASSSGPVTEAFF
-	-	TRBV27	TRBJ2-1	TGTGCCAGCAGTTTCGGAGGTAGCTATGAGCAGTTCTTC	CASSFGGSYEQFF
-	many	TRBV2	TRBJ2-5	TGTGCCAGCAGTGTCGGGCCCCGACAGGAGACCCAGTACTTC	CASSVGPRQETQYF
-	many	TRBV28	TRBJ2-7	TGTGCCAGCAGCCCTTACACTAGTTCCTACGAGCAGTACTTC	CASSPYTSSYEQYF
-	many	TRBV28	TRBJ1-2	TGTGCCAGCAGTTTAGCGCGGCGTCACTATGGCTACACCTTC	CASSLARRHYGYTF
-	few	TRBV3-1	TRBJ2-1	TGTGCCAGCAGCCATGGGATGGGTGAGCAGTTCTTC	CASSHGMGEQFF
-	many	TRBV7-8	TRBJ2-7	TGTGCCAGCAGCTTATACAGGGACTCCTACGAGCAGTACTTC	CASSLYRDSYEQYF
-	few	TRBV28	TRBJ2-1	TGTGCCAGCAGTGTGAGGGGGGAGCAGTTCTTC	CASSVRGEQFF
TRBD2	-	TRBV6-2/TRBV6-3	TRBJ2-7	TGTGCCAGCAGACCAGTGGGGCGGGAGCACCACGAGCAGTACTTC	CASRPVGREHHEQYF
-	-	TRBV5-1	TRBJ2-7	TGCGCCAGCGGACCGTCAACCGAGCAGTACTTC	CASGPSTEQYF
TRBD1	-	TRBV5-1	TRBJ2-7	TGCGCCAGCAGCTTAAGACAGTCGGACAGGGGGCGGTACGAGCAGTACTTC	CASSLRQSDRGRYEQYF
-	few	TRBV29-1	TRBJ1-1	TGCAGCGTTGGTTGGTCAAACACTGAAGCTTTCTTT	CSVGWSNTEAFF
TRBD1	many	TRBV7-2	TRBJ2-7	TGTGCCAGCAGCTTATTGAAGTACAGGGGGCGCTTCGAGCAGTACTTC	CASSLLKYRGRFEQYF
TRBD2	-	TRBV20-1	TRBJ2-5	TGCAGTGCTAGGATAGCGGGAGAGGGAGAGACCCAGTACTTC	CSARIAGEGETQYF
-	once	TRBV2	TRBJ2-3	TGTGCCAGCAGTTACGGGGATACGCAGTATTTT	CASSYGDTQYF
-	few	TRBV20-1	TRBJ1-2	TGCAGTGCTAGCACGACAGACGACTATGGCTACACCTTC	CSASTTDDYGYTF
-	many	TRBV6-1	TRBJ1-1	TGTGCCAGCAGTGAATTGAAGCTGAACGCTGAAGCTTTCTTT	CASSELKLNAEAFF
TRBD1	few	TRBV20-1	TRBJ2-7	TGCAGTGCTAGCCGCAACCCGGACAGGGGCTACGAGCAGTACTTC	CSASRNPDRGYEQYF
-	-	TRBV28	TRBJ2-2	TGTGCCAGCAGTTTTACGGGACTCCAAAACACCGGGGAGCTGCTTTTT	CASSFTGLQNTGELLF
-	-	TRBV18	TRBJ1-5	TGTGCCAGCTCACTCAAGTACCCCAATCAGCCCCAGCATTTT	CASSLKYPNQPQHF
-	-	TRBV19	TRBJ1-5	TGTGCCAGTCCGGACAGTTTGAATCAGCCCCAGCATTTT	CASPDSLNQPQHF
TRBD2	-	TRBV28	TRBJ2-7	TGTGCCAGCGATAGCGGGAGGAGAAGCGAGCAGTACTTC	CASDSGRRSEQYF
-	many	TRBV7-9	TRBJ1-1	TGTGCCAGCAGCTTAGTTCCGTTCCCTGAAGCTTTCTTT	CASSLVPFPEAFF
TRBD1	-	TRBV28	TRBJ1-1	TGTGCCAGCGCTGACAGGGTGAACACTGAAGCTTTCTTT	CASADRVNTEAFF
TRBD1	many	TRBV6-2/TRBV6-3	TRBJ1-2	TGTGCCAGCATCCCACGGACAGGGGTGAACTATGGCTACACCTTC	CASIPRTGVNYGYTF
TRBD1	many	TRBV15	TRBJ1-1	TGTGCCACCAGCAACCGACAGGGAGGAAGGACTGAAGCTTTCTTT	CATSNRQGGRTEAFF
-	many	TRBV12-3/TRBV12-4	TRBJ1-5	TGTGCCAGCAGTTTAGGTGAGGGAAGGGGCAATCAGCCCCAGCATTTT	CASSLGEGRGNQPQHF
TRBD1	many	TRBV6-1	TRBJ1-1	TGTGCCAGCGGGATAAGACAGGGCTCTGAAGCTTTCTTT	CASGIRQGSEAFF
TRBD2	-	TRBV5-5	TRBJ2-7	TGTGCCAGCAGCTTGTTACTAGCGGGACGTCTGTCCTACGAGCAGTACTTC	CASSLLLAGRLSYEQYF
-	few	TRBV5-4	TRBJ2-7	TGTGCCAGCAGCTTGGTAGGGGCGCTAGAGCAGTACTTC	CASSLVGALEQYF
-	many	TRBV28	TRBJ2-2	TGTGCCAGCAGATATGGGGGCGGGACGGGCACCGGGGAGCTGTTTTTT	CASRYGGGTGTGELFF
-	-	TRBV29-1	TRBJ1-2	TGCAGCATACCAGGGTTGACTAACTATGGCTACACCTTC	CSIPGLTNYGYTF
-	few	TRBV27	TRBJ2-6	TGTGCCAGCAGTTTTGGCAGAGGCTCTGGGGCCAACGTCCTGACTTTC	CASSFGRGSGANVLTF
TRBD2	few	TRBV20-1	TRBJ2-5	TGCAGTGCTGAGATTAGAGGGGAGGGAGAGACCCAGTACTTC	CSAEIRGEGETQYF
-	-	TRBV6-2/TRBV6-3	TRBJ2-3	TGTGCCAGCAGTAGAGCGGTAAGGGGAGATACGCAGTATTTT	CASSRAVRGDTQYF
TRBD1	-	TRBV20-1	TRBJ1-1	TGCAGTGCTAGAGTTCGGACAGGGGGTTACACTGAAGCTTTCTTT	CSARVRTGGYTEAFF
-	many	TRBV6-1	TRBJ1-5	TGTGCCAGCAGTGAATGGAGGAATCAGCCCCAGCATTTT	CASSEWRNQPQHF
TRBD2	many	TRBV5-5	TRBJ2-5	TGTGCCAGCAGCCGAGAAGCGGGGAGTAAGGAGACCCAGTACTTC	CASSREAGSKETQYF
-	-	TRBV5-1	TRBJ1-6	TGCGCCAGCAGCTTGAACAGCTCACCCCTCCACTTT	CASSLNSSPLHF
TRBD2	many	TRBV10-3	TRBJ2-5	TGTGCCATCAGCCCCGGGACTAGCGTCCAAGAGACCCAGTACTTC	CAISPGTSVQETQYF
-	-	TRBV4-3	TRBJ1-2	TGCGCCAGCAAGGGGGACACCTTCGCCCCCGGCTACACCTTC	CASKGDTFAPGYTF
-	many	TRBV5-1	TRBJ2-7	TGCGCCAGCAGCCCGGGGTGGGAGCCCGTATACGAGCAGTACTTC	CASSPGWEPVYEQYF
-	many	TRBV28	TRBJ1-2	TGTGCCAGCAGTTCGACAGGAGATCCTAACTATGGCTACACCTTC	CASSSTGDPNYGYTF
-	many	TRBV28	TRBJ2-5	TGTGCCAGCAGTCCCCTCGCGGGCACGATACAAGAGACCCAGTACTTC	CASSPLAGTIQETQYF
-	many	TRBV6-1	TRBJ1-1	TGTGCCAGCAGAGGGGGGAACACTGAAGCTTTCTTT	CASRGGNTEAFF
-	once	TRBV5-6	TRBJ1-5	TGTGCCAGCAGTCGGGTGGGGTTCCAGCCCCAGCATTTT	CASSRVGFQPQHF
-	few	TRBV9	TRBJ2-7	TGTGCCAGCAGCAAAGACGTCAGGGGGGTCTACGAGCAGTACTTC	CASSKDVRGVYEQYF
TRBD1	-	TRBV20-1	TRBJ2-6	TGCAGCACGAGTCTACAGGGGGCTCAGGCCGGGGCCAACGTCCTGACTTTC	CSTSLQGAQAGANVLTF
TRBD2	-	TRBV5-1	TRBJ2-2	TGCGCCAGCAGCCCCCGACTAGCGGGAGTCCCAGGAGCCGGGGAGCTGTTTTTT	CASSPRLAGVPGAGELFF
-	-	TRBV11-2	TRBJ2-3	TGTGCCAGCAGCCCTATAACGGGGGTCACAGATACGCAGTATTTT	CASSPITGVTDTQYF
-	many	TRBV28	TRBJ2-5	TGTGCCAGCAGGGTGGGGGAGACCCAGTACTTC	CASRVGETQYF
-	-	TRBV20-1	TRBJ2-7	TGCAGTGCCCAAAATTGGGCCTACGAGCAGTACTTC	CSAQNWAYEQYF
-	-	TRBV4-1	TRBJ2-7	TGCGCCAGCAGCCAAGAAGGGGTCCCTAGCTACGAGCAGTACTTC	CASSQEGVPSYEQYF
-	-	TRBV7-9	TRBJ2-2	TGTGCCAGCAGCCCCCCGGTGGGAGGGAACACCGGGGAGCTGTTTTTT	CASSPPVGGNTGELFF
-	-	TRBV27	TRBJ2-5	TGTGCCAGCAGTTTCTTTGGTCAAGAGACCCAGTACTTC	CASSFFGQETQYF
-	-	TRBV5-6	TRBJ1-6	TGTGCCAGCAGCTTGGCCGATTGGAATTCACCCCTCCACTTT	CASSLADWNSPLHF
-	-	TRBV7-3	TRBJ2-7	TGTGCCAGCAGCTTAGGGGCCCTCACAGTCGACTACGAGCAGTACTTC	CASSLGALTVDYEQYF
-	many	TRBV7-2	TRBJ1-2	TGTGCCAGCAGCTTAGCGCAGACAACCTCTAGCTACACCTTC	CASSLAQTTSSYTF
-	many	TRBV2	TRBJ1-2	TGTGCCAGCAGTGATAGGAGACAGTCGAACTATGGCTACACCTTC	CASSDRRQSNYGYTF